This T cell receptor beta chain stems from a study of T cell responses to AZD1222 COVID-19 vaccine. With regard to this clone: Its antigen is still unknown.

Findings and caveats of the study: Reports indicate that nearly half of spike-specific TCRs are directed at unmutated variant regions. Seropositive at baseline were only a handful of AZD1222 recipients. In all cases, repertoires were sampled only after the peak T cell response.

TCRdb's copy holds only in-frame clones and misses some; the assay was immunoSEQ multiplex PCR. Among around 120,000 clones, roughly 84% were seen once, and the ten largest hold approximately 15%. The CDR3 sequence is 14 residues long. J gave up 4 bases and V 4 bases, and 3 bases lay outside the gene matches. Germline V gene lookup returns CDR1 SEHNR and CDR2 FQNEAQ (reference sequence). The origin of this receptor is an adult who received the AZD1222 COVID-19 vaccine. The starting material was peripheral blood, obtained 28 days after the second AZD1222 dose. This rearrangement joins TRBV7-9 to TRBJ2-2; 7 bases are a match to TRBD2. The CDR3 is CASSSGEGTGELFF. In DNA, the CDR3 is TGTGCCAGCAGCTCCGGGGAGGGCACCGGGGAGCTGTTTTTT. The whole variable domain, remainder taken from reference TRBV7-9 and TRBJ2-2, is DTGVSQNPRHKITKRGQNVTFRCDPISEHNRLYWYRQTLGQGPEFLTYFQNEAQLEKSRLLSDRFSAERPKGSFSTLEIQRTEQGDSAMYLCASSSGEGTGELFFGEGSRLTVL.